The 8 T cell receptor beta chains presented below share a single source sample, sequenced in a study of CD8+ T cells in alopecia areata. Reverse transcription of extracted RNA yielded cDNA, which provided the sequencing template. Clones were read by immunoSEQ multiplex PCR, and TCRdb kept only the in-frame ones, dropping some. The table records about 180,000 clones, roughly 50% of them present only once. Treatment noted: oral pan-JAK inhibitor, 5-10 mg twice daily. The sequences come from CD8+ T cells sorted from blood, collected at week 24, from a patient treated with tofacitinib. The receptors were sampled from a human donor with alopecia areata.

The V and J genes are TRBV27 and TRBJ2-7, with 9 nucleotides matching TRBD2. CDR3 length: 16 residues. The germline CDR1 and CDR2 sequences are MNHEY and SMNVEV (reference sequence). V shed 5 bases, J shed 1 base, and the junction held 9 bases outside the gene matches. CDR3 loop: CASSPTQRGDSYEQYF. CDR3 DNA: TGTGCCAGCAGTCCCACCCAGCGGGGGGATTCCTACGAGCAGTACTTC.

About this clone: The same CDR3 arises from other DNA sequences in this sample as well. This chain uses TRBV9 with TRBJ1-2; D is unresolved. CDR3 length: 16 amino acids. CDR1 is SGDLS, CDR2 YYNGEE, per germline. V was trimmed by 3 bases and J by 7 bases, leaving 22 bases between them. CDR3 nucleotide sequence: TGTGCCAGCAGCGCCCCTAATGCGGGTTTCCTGCTTGGCTACACCTTC. This codes for CASSAPNAGFLLGYTF.

This clone was seen a handful of times. The V gene is TRBV29-1, the J gene TRBJ2-5; D possibly corresponds to TRBD2 (6 bases). This CDR3 spans 13 amino acids. Germline V gene sequence: CDR1 SQVTM, CDR2 ANQGSEA. The V end was cut by 6 bases, the J end by 9 bases, with 20 bases between. The CDR3 nucleotides are TGCAGCGTAGGACTACGCAGTGGGGAGGCCCAGTACTTC. This encodes CSVGLRSGEAQYF.

This clone was observed once. The V and J genes are TRBV29-1 and TRBJ1-1; 7 nucleotides align to TRBD1. After removal of 1 base from V and 2 bases from J, the junction contained 13 bases not matched to a gene. This CDR3 is built from 17 residues. From germline, CDR1 is SQVTM and CDR2 ANQGSEA. CDR3 coding DNA: TGCAGCGTTGAAGGGTTGGGACGAGGACAGGTAAACACTGAAGCTTTCTTT. Encoded protein: CSVEGLGRGQVNTEAFF.

The rearrangement links TRBV29-1 to TRBJ1-2; D unclear. Trimming left V 3 bases short and J 4 bases short, with 18 bases between. The CDR3 contains 15 residues. CDR1 is SQVTM and CDR2 is ANQGSEA in the germline V gene. Here the CDR3 reads CSVDKAAHTPYGYTF. The CDR3, as DNA: TGCAGCGTTGATAAGGCGGCACACACCCCCTATGGCTACACCTTC.

The V and J genes are TRBV5-1 and TRBJ2-1, with D perhaps TRBD2 (7 bases). Germline CDR1 and CDR2: SGHRS and YFSETQ. Trimming stripped 4 bases from V and 9 bases from J, with 23 bases between. The CDR3 loop spans 16 amino acids. The CDR3 spells CASSAGPGGSETEQFF. The CDR3, as DNA: TGCGCCAGCAGCGCGGGACCGGGGGGCTCGGAGACTGAGCAGTTCTTC.

The chain recombines TRBV13 with TRBJ2-3; TRBD2 might be the D (5 bases). Germline CDR1 PRHDT, CDR2 FYEKMQ (reference sequence). V lost 5 bases and J lost 6, with 12 bases in between. The CDR3 runs to 13 residues. This CDR3 is CASSPELADTQYF. The DNA for the CDR3 is TGTGCCAGCAGCCCGGAGCTAGCCGATACGCAGTATTTT.

J is TRBJ2-7 and V is TRBV6-5, with D hard to call. Looked up from germline, CDR1 is MNHEY and CDR2 is SVGAGI. This CDR3 spans 12 amino acids. V shed 0 bases and J shed 6 bases, with 6 bases lying between them. CDR3 loop: CASSYSGFEQYF. The CDR3 nucleotides are TGTGCCAGCAGTTACTCTGGTTTCGAGCAGTACTTC.